These 11 T cell receptor beta chains share one sample of origin, sequenced in a study of radiation and T cells in renal cell carcinoma. Generated by immunoSEQ multiplex PCR, the TCRdb table keeps only in-frame clones and is missing some. Of more than 150,000 clones in the sample, 80% to 90% were seen once. The time point was: blood 2 weeks post-SBRT. Treatment described: 15 Gy SBRT to primary tumor, nephrectomy 4 weeks later. The sample here was blood, taken from a patient whose treatment included radiotherapy and nephrectomy. These receptors came from a woman between 50 and 59 years old with renal cell carcinoma.

V gene TRBV9 combines with J gene TRBJ2-7, with D perhaps given as TRBD1 or TRBD2 (6 bases each). V lost 4 bases to trimming and J lost 1 base, with 15 bases between them. The germline V gene encodes CDR1 SGDLS and CDR2 YYNGEE. The CDR3 contains 15 residues. CDR3 amino acids: CASSLGGRRSYEQYF. The CDR3 nucleotides are TGTGCCAGCAGCCTAGGGGGGAGACGGTCCTACGAGCAGTACTTC.

The rearrangement uses TRBV6-5 and TRBJ2-3, with 9 bases matching TRBD2. Germline CDR1 is MNHEY and CDR2 is SVGAGI. This CDR3 comprises 16 residues. J was trimmed by 3 bases and V by 2 bases; bases with no gene match: 6. In DNA, the CDR3 is TGTGCCAGCAGTTACGAGTGGCGGGGGGGAACAGATACGCAGTATTTT. Its translation: CASSYEWRGGTDTQYF.

This chain uses TRBV19 with TRBJ2-5, with 10 positions matching TRBD2. Trimming at V came to 10 bases and at J to 1 base, leaving 15 bases not matched to a gene. Germline V CDR1 and CDR2: LNHDA, SQIVND (reference sequence). This CDR3 has 17 amino acids. CDR3 in DNA: TGTGCCACCTCACCAGGACTAGCGGCAACTATCCAAGAGACCCAGTACTTC. Amino acids: CATSPGLAATIQETQYF.

The rearrangement joins TRBV6-6 to TRBJ2-3; TRBD1 or TRBD2 may be the D gene (6 bases each). Germline values: CDR1 MNHNY, CDR2 SVGAGI (reference sequence). The V end was cut by 3 bases, the J end by 1 base, with 14 bases between. The length of the CDR3 is 16 residues. The CDR3, as DNA: TGTGCCAGCAGTTATAACAGGGAGGTGGGCACAGATACGCAGTATTTT. Its translation is CASSYNREVGTDTQYF.

This clone has just one count. The chain carries TRBV6-5 and TRBJ1-4; no reliable D call. The length of the CDR3 is 16 residues. V was shortened by 0 bases and J by 2 bases, with 10 bases between the two germline ends. Germline V gives CDR1 MNHEY, CDR2 SVGAGI. The CDR3 bases are TGTGCCAGCAGTTACTCCGGCGGGCGTACTAATGAAAAACTGTTTTTT. Its translation is CASSYSGGRTNEKLFF.

The CDR3 DNA sequence: TGCAGCGTTGCCCAGGGAGGGACAGAAAAACTGTTTTTT. Its protein product is CSVAQGGTEKLFF. The chain links TRBV29-1 to TRBJ1-4; D may be TRBD1 (6 bases). Deletions cut 4 bases from V and 8 bases from J, with 14 bases between. The CDR3 runs to 13 residues. Germline CDR1 reads SQVTM; CDR2 reads ANQGSEA.

The chain joins TRBV5-1 to TRBJ2-5; 8 bases are a match to TRBD1. The CDR3 is 15 amino acids. Germline CDR1 reads SGHRS; CDR2 reads YFSETQ. V shed 2 bases, J shed 3 bases, and the junction held 6 bases outside the gene matches. CDR3 DNA: TGCGCCAGCAGCTTCCCGGTGACAGGGGAAGAGACCCAGTACTTC. Translating gives CASSFPVTGEETQYF.

The V and J genes are TRBV29-1 and TRBJ2-3; the D gene is possibly TRBD1 (6 bases). V was pared by 0 bases and J by 3 bases, with 16 bases between. Germline CDR1 is SQVTM and CDR2 is ANQGSEA. The CDR3 spans 16 residues. DNA for the CDR3: TGCAGCGTTGAAGATCGATACAGGGATTATACAGATACGCAGTATTTT. Its translation is CSVEDRYRDYTDTQYF.

The chain carries TRBV6-5 and TRBJ1-1; D is unclear. CDR1 and CDR2 (germline): MNHEY, SVGAGI. This CDR3 contains 14 residues. V shed 2 bases and J shed 1 base, with 8 bases lying between them. CDR3 protein: CASSYPGGNTEAFF. The CDR3 DNA is TGTGCCAGCAGTTACCCGGGTGGGAACACTGAAGCTTTCTTT.

The chain carries TRBV5-4 and TRBJ1-5; D remains unclear. This CDR3 region has 14 residues. Germline lookup yields CDR1 SGHNT and CDR2 YYREEE (reference sequence). Trimming cost V 2 bases and J 3 bases, with 9 bases left between them. The CDR3 reads CASSFGGFNQPQHF. CDR3 nucleotide sequence: TGTGCCAGCAGCTTTGGAGGTTTCAATCAGCCCCAGCATTTT.

In this sample, this clone turned up once. The rearrangement joins TRBV6-5 to TRBJ1-4, with a possible D match to TRBD1 (5 bases). Germline-derived CDR1 and CDR2 are MNHEY and SVGAGI. CDR3 length: 15 residues. Trimming shortened V by 5 bases and J by 4 bases, and 14 bases separated the two germline ends. The CDR3 DNA is TGTGCCAGCAGTAGCCTGGCGGACATTAATGAAAAACTGTTTTTT. Amino acid sequence: CASSSLADINEKLFF.